This entry lists 32 T cell receptor beta chains sequenced from one sample in a study of T cells in Graves' hyperthyroidism and ophthalmopathy. The investigators amplified TCR beta CDR3 regions from RNA transcripts. The HTBI primer set served for first-round RT-PCR of the TCR CDR3. MiXCR, run by TCRdb on the multiplex PCR reads, gives a single entry per CDR3 protein. The sample yields 390,000 or so distinct CDR3 sequences, under 15% seen once. The specimen sequenced was blood. The receptors stem from a man younger than 35 with Graves' ophthalmopathy.

This clonotype was detected once. This rearrangement joins TRBV19 to TRBJ2-7; TRBD1 or TRBD2 may be the D gene (5 bases each). The V end lost 2 bases, the J end lost 1 base, and 12 bases lay between the germline ends. The V gene's germline CDR1 is LNHDA and CDR2 SQIVND (reference sequence). The CDR3 runs 15 residues. The DNA of the CDR3 is TGTGCCAGTAGTATATTGAGGGGCAGGTCCTACGAGCAGTACTTC. Translation: CASSILRGRSYEQYF. The variable domain in full, with the rest retrieved from reference TRBV19 and TRBJ2-7, is DGGITQSPKYLFRKEGQNVTLSCEQNLNHDAMYWYRQDPGQGLRLIYYSQIVNDFQKGDIAEGYSVSREKKESFPLTVTSAQKNPTAFYLCASSILRGRSYEQYFGPGTRLTVT.

This clonotype was observed a few times. The chain uses TRBV19 and TRBJ2-3; 12 positions match TRBD2. This CDR3 region has 16 residues. Germline V gene sequence: CDR1 LNHDA, CDR2 SQIVND (reference sequence). Losses at the gene ends were 5 bases for V and 6 bases for J; bases not matched to a gene: 9. The CDR3 is CASSPTSGGLMDTQYF. CDR3 DNA: TGTGCCAGTAGTCCGACTAGCGGGGGCCTCATGGATACGCAGTATTTT.

The chain joins TRBV6-1 to TRBJ2-2; possibly TRBD1 or TRBD2 for D (6 bases each). V was clipped by 6 bases and J by 1 base, with 15 bases between them. There are 16 residues in the CDR3. Per germline, CDR1 MNHNS and CDR2 SASEGT. CDR3 amino acids: CASSPAGGGNTGELFF. For the CDR3, the DNA is TGTGCCAGCAGCCCGGCCGGGGGCGGGAACACCGGGGAGCTGTTTTTT.

This clonotype was counted ten times or more. The chain combines TRBV20-1 with TRBJ2-7; 8 bases are a match to TRBD2. The CDR3 length is 17 residues. V lost 2 bases, J lost 4 bases, and 16 bases stayed unmatched. Germline CDR1 reads DFQATT; CDR2 reads SNEGSKA (reference sequence). The CDR3 protein is CSARRWGFREGGYEQYF. As DNA, the CDR3 is TGCAGTGCTAGAAGGTGGGGCTTCCGGGAGGGCGGGTACGAGCAGTACTTC.

The chain employs TRBV6-1 and TRBJ2-7, with 11 nucleotides matching TRBD2. Per germline, CDR1 MNHNS and CDR2 SASEGT. V lost 5 bases to trimming and J lost 2 bases; unmatched junction nucleotides: 8. This CDR3 has 16 amino acids. In DNA form, the CDR3 reads TGTGCCAGCAGTCAAGAGACTAGCGGGATACCCTACGAGCAGTACTTC. The encoded protein is CASSQETSGIPYEQYF.

The rearrangement links TRBV5-4 to TRBJ2-4; D not certain. Germline CDR1 and CDR2: SGHNT and YYREEE (reference sequence). Trimming pared 4 bases from V and 9 bases from J, leaving 11 bases between. The CDR3 is made up of 12 amino acids. CDR3 protein: CASSLDGPIQYF. The CDR3 DNA reads TGTGCCAGCAGCCTGGACGGGCCCATTCAGTACTTC.

This clonotype appeared many times. The chain links TRBV10-3 to TRBJ1-2; D is possibly TRBD1 (6 bases). The CDR3 is 15 residues long. V lost 7 bases to trimming and J lost 4 bases, with 19 bases between them. CDR1 is ENHRY, CDR2 SYGVKD, per germline. The DNA for the CDR3 is TGTGCCATCAACCCAGCAGGGGTGCCATCCTATGGCTACACCTTC. It translates to CAINPAGVPSYGYTF.

This clonotype has a handful of counts. The gene calls are TRBV6-1 and TRBJ1-5; TRBD1 agrees at 9 bases. The germline V gene has CDR1 MNHNS and CDR2 SASEGT. The CDR3 is 14 residues long. The V gene end was trimmed by 4 bases and the J gene end by 3 bases; junction bases not matched to a gene: 1. The CDR3 loop is CASSVQGANQPQHF. The DNA for the CDR3 is TGTGCCAGCAGTGTACAGGGGGCCAATCAGCCCCAGCATTTT.

This clonotype was seen repeatedly, ten times or more. The V and J genes are TRBV9 and TRBJ1-1; no firm D call. V lost 0 bases, J lost 5 bases, and 8 bases lay in between. Per germline, CDR1 SGDLS and CDR2 YYNGEE. The length of the CDR3 is 13 residues. The CDR3 is CASSVEWGTEAFF. The CDR3 region has the DNA TGTGCCAGCAGCGTAGAGTGGGGAACTGAAGCTTTCTTT.

The V and J genes are TRBV7-2 and TRBJ2-1; 8 nucleotides agree with TRBD2. The CDR3 runs to 14 residues. CDR1 is SGHTA and CDR2 is FQGNSA in the germline V gene. V lost 5 bases, J lost 6 bases, and 6 bases stayed unmatched. The CDR3 region is CASSPRGTSNEQFF. The CDR3 DNA follows: TGTGCCAGCAGCCCTAGAGGGACTAGCAATGAGCAGTTCTTC.

This clonotype was picked up many times. The rearrangement joins TRBV28 to TRBJ1-1; D is unclear. Trimming pared 7 bases from V and 1 base from J, leaving 16 bases between. The CDR3 length is 15 residues. Per germline, CDR1 MDHEN and CDR2 SYDVKM. CDR3 region: CASIRPKRSNTEAFF. DNA of the CDR3: TGTGCCAGCATCCGACCGAAACGATCGAACACTGAAGCTTTCTTT.

On this clonotype: This may be a read error, as it is one base from a much larger clone. The genes are TRBV7-9 and TRBJ2-7; 8 bases agree with TRBD2. The length of the CDR3 is 14 residues. Germline CDR1 and CDR2: SEHNR and FQNEAQ (reference sequence). Losses at the gene ends were 7 bases for V and 5 bases for J; bases not matched to a gene: 10. The DNA of the CDR3 is TGTGCCAGCATCGCTTCCGGGGGGGCGGACGAGCAGTACTTC. Its protein is CASIASGGADEQYF.

This clonotype turned up a few times. In DNA, the CDR3 is TGTGCCAGTAAACCAGCGGATCGCTTAACCTACGAGCAGTACTTC. Translating it yields CASKPADRLTYEQYF. This sequence joins TRBV19 and TRBJ2-7; possibly TRBD2 for D (5 bases). V lost 7 bases to trimming and J lost 2 bases, with 18 bases between them. The CDR3 consists of 15 residues. The germline V gene has CDR1 LNHDA and CDR2 SQIVND (reference sequence).

This clonotype was observed many times. The chain has TRBV7-2 and TRBJ2-7; weak D call: TRBD2 (6 bases). The V end lost 1 base, the J end lost 0 bases, and 10 bases lay between the germline ends. The CDR3 runs to 15 residues. Germline V gene sequence: CDR1 SGHTA, CDR2 FQGNSA. The chain's CDR3 is CASSLEGGVSYEQYF. In DNA form, the CDR3 reads TGTGCCAGCAGCTTAGAGGGCGGGGTCTCCTACGAGCAGTACTTC.

This clonotype was detected ten times or more. The chain carries TRBV3-1 and TRBJ2-1, with TRBD1 matching over 11 bases. Trimming removed 4 bases from V and 5 bases from J; junction bases left unmatched: 4. Germline assignment: CDR1 LGHDT and CDR2 YNNKEL (reference sequence). CDR3 length: 15 residues. CDR3 region: CASSPGQGAHNEQFF. The CDR3 nucleotides read TGTGCCAGCAGCCCCGGACAGGGGGCTCACAATGAGCAGTTCTTC.

There are many counts of this clonotype. The chain employs TRBV9 and TRBJ2-5; 14 nucleotides align to TRBD2. CDR1 SGDLS and CDR2 YYNGEE come from the germline V gene. CDR3 length equals 16 residues. V gave up 4 bases and J gave up 10 bases; unmatched junction bases: 12. The CDR3 is CASSPGTSGGRGNQYF. The CDR3 DNA is TGTGCCAGCAGCCCCGGGACTAGCGGGGGCCGAGGGAACCAGTACTTC.

The chain combines TRBV19 with TRBJ1-2; the D is unclear. Germline-derived CDR1 and CDR2 are LNHDA and SQIVND (reference sequence). This CDR3 is 15 amino acids long. The ends were cut back, 2 bases at V and 3 bases at J, with 13 bases in the middle. This CDR3 is CASSIRDSTYYGYTF. CDR3 DNA sequence: TGTGCCAGTAGTATAAGGGATTCAACTTACTATGGCTACACCTTC.

This clonotype was seen ten or more times. The chain has TRBV12-3 or TRBV12-4 and TRBJ1-1, with no clear D. The V and J ends lost 5 bases and 3 bases respectively, with 16 bases between them. This CDR3 is 15 amino acids long. CDR3 bases: TGTGCCAGCAGTCCCCACTTTGGGCCATACACTGAAGCTTTCTTT. Amino acids: CASSPHFGPYTEAFF.

This clonotype was counted a few times. The CDR3 is CSALGGINTEAFF. The CDR3 nucleotides read TGCAGTGCCCTAGGAGGGATTAACACTGAAGCTTTCTTT. This chain links TRBV20-1 with TRBJ1-1; D remains unclear. The CDR3 loop spans 13 amino acids. Germline CDR1 DFQATT, CDR2 SNEGSKA (reference sequence). V lost 6 bases to trimming and J lost 2 bases, with 13 bases between them.

The rearrangement uses TRBV5-6 and TRBJ1-4; TRBD1 matches 11 bases. CDR3 length equals 15 residues. The trim removed 0 bases at V and 6 bases at J, leaving 1 base unmatched. The germline V gene has CDR1 SGHDT and CDR2 YYEEEE. The CDR3 DNA sequence: TGTGCCAGCAGCTTGGAGGGACAGGGGGATGAAAAACTGTTTTTT. This translates into CASSLEGQGDEKLFF. The variable domain in full, completed from reference TRBV5-6 and TRBJ1-4, reads DAGVTQSPTHLIKTRGQQVTLRCSPKSGHDTVSWYQQALGQGPQFIFQYYEEEERQRGNFPDRFSGHQFPNYSSELNVNALLLGDSALYLCASSLEGQGDEKLFFGSGTQLSVL.

This clonotype was found many times. The rearrangement links TRBV6-5 to TRBJ2-7; weak D call: TRBD1 (6 bases). The CDR3 extends over 16 amino acids. The V end was cut by 0 bases, the J end by 3 bases, with 15 bases between. Per the germline V gene, CDR1 is MNHEY and CDR2 is SVGAGI. CDR3 nucleotides: TGTGCCAGCAGTTACTCCGGGACACTGACCCTCTACGAGCAGTACTTC. Translation: CASSYSGTLTLYEQYF.

This clonotype was detected a few times. V gene TRBV6-5 combines with J gene TRBJ1-6; no firm D call. Trimming stripped 3 bases from V and 10 bases from J, with 10 bases between. Germline V gene sequence: CDR1 MNHEY, CDR2 SVGAGI. This CDR3 is built from 13 residues. The CDR3 is CASSYIEGSPLHF. CDR3 nucleotides: TGTGCCAGCAGTTATATAGAGGGCTCACCCCTCCACTTT.

There are many counts of this clonotype. This chain links TRBV27 with TRBJ1-6; no firm D call. V gave up 0 bases and J gave up 8 bases, with 5 bases separating them. The germline V gene encodes CDR1 MNHEY and CDR2 SMNVEV (reference sequence). The CDR3 loop spans 13 amino acids. The CDR3 loop reads CASSLSTYSPLHF. In DNA form, the CDR3 reads TGTGCCAGCAGTTTATCCACGTATTCACCCCTCCACTTT.

This clonotype was observed at least ten times. The chain links TRBV20-1 to TRBJ2-1, with TRBD2 matching over 12 bases. The germline V gene encodes CDR1 DFQATT and CDR2 SNEGSKA (reference sequence). Trimming removed 6 bases from V and 2 bases from J; junction bases left unmatched: 5. CDR3 length equals 15 residues. The CDR3 bases are TGCAGTGCCAACCCTAGCGGGGGGGCCTACAATGAGCAGTTCTTC. Translation: CSANPSGGAYNEQFF.

Turning to this clonotype: The junction departs from germline at one end; a sequencing error may be responsible. The gene calls are TRBV9 and TRBJ2-2; D is perhaps TRBD2 (5 bases). CDR1 and CDR2 (germline): SGDLS, YYNGEE. This CDR3 comprises 20 residues. The CDR3 region is CASSVATPGPMGHYTGELLF. In DNA, the CDR3 is TGTGCCAGCAGCGTAGCTACCCCGGGTCCGATGGGCCATTACACCGGGGAGCTGCTTTTT.

This clonotype was recorded at least ten times. J is TRBJ1-5 and V is TRBV2, with 7 bases identical to TRBD1. The CDR3 runs to 13 residues. Germline trimming cut 8 bases from V and 2 bases from J; bases unmatched to any gene: 3. Germline V gene data show CDR1 as SNHLY and CDR2 as FYNNEI. This chain's CDR3 is CASAGQGNQPQHF. In nucleotides, the CDR3 is TGTGCCAGCGCTGGACAGGGCAATCAGCCCCAGCATTTT.

This rearrangement joins TRBV7-2 to TRBJ2-2, with 12 bases aligning to TRBD2. Germline V lookup: CDR1 SGHTA, CDR2 FQGNSA. The CDR3 spans 17 residues. The V segment lost 5 bases and the J segment 3 bases; nucleotides outside the gene matches: 7. The CDR3 nucleotides are TGTGCCAGCAGCCCCCTAGCGGGGGGGCTTTACACCGGGGAGCTGTTTTTT. This sequence encodes CASSPLAGGLYTGELFF. The variable domain in full, completed from reference TRBV7-2 and TRBJ2-2, reads GAGVSQSPSNKVTEKGKDVELRCDPISGHTALYWYRQSLGQGLEFLIYFQGNSAPDKSGLPSDRFSAERTGGSVSTLTIQRTQQEDSAVYLCASSPLAGGLYTGELFFGEGSRLTVL.

This clonotype came up a few times. The chain employs TRBV20-1 and TRBJ2-7; D is perhaps TRBD2 (6 bases). Deletions cut 3 bases from V and 4 bases from J, with 13 bases between. CDR3 length equals 13 residues. CDR1 DFQATT and CDR2 SNEGSKA come from the germline V gene (reference sequence). The CDR3 region is CSASREPRYEQYF. The CDR3 region has the DNA TGCAGTGCTAGCCGGGAGCCGCGTTACGAGCAGTACTTC.

This clonotype was picked up a small number of times. A read error is possible here, since a much larger clone lies one base away. The chain joins TRBV10-1 to TRBJ2-1, with 13 bases lining up with TRBD2. The CDR3 is made up of 14 amino acids. The germline V gene has CDR1 WNHNN and CDR2 SYGVQD (reference sequence). The CDR3 here is CASSELAGGNEQSF. The CDR3 nucleotides read TGCGCCAGCAGTGAACTAGCGGGAGGGAATGAGCAGTCCTTC.

The table lists this clonotype with many counts. The rearrangement joins TRBV3-1 to TRBJ1-5, with unresolved D. The CDR3 totals 18 residues. In germline, CDR1 is LGHDT, CDR2 YNNKEL (reference sequence). V was clipped by 1 base and J by 0 bases, with 16 bases between them. The chain's CDR3 is CASSQGPSVGYSNQPQHF. Written as DNA, the CDR3 is TGTGCCAGCAGCCAAGGACCCTCGGTAGGGTATAGCAATCAGCCCCAGCATTTT.

This clonotype was counted many times. This chain connects TRBV13 to TRBJ2-7; D could derive from TRBD1 or TRBD2 (5 bases each). This CDR3 has 14 residues. CDR1 PRHDT and CDR2 FYEKMQ come from the germline V gene (reference sequence). The V gene lost 4 bases and the J gene lost 5 bases, with 15 bases spanning the gap. The CDR3 DNA reads TGTGCCAGCAGCTCGCAGGGAGTAGCCGACGAGCAGTACTTC. Its translation is CASSSQGVADEQYF.

The chain links TRBV6-1 to TRBJ2-7, with D unclear. V gave up 3 bases and J gave up 3 bases, with 9 bases separating them. There are 13 residues in the CDR3. Germline V gene sequence: CDR1 MNHNS, CDR2 SASEGT. The CDR3: CASSDEAGYEQYF. In nucleotides, the CDR3 is TGTGCCAGCAGTGATGAGGCAGGCTACGAGCAGTACTTC.